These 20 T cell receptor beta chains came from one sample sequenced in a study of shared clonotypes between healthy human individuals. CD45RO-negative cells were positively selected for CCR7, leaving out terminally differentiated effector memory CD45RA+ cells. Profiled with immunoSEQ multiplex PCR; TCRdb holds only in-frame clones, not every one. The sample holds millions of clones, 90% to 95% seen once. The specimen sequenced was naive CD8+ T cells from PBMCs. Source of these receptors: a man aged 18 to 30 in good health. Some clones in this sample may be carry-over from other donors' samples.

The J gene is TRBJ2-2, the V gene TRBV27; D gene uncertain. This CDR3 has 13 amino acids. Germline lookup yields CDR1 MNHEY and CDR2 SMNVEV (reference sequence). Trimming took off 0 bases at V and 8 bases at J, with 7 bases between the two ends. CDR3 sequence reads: CASSLSSKGELFF. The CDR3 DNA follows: TGTGCCAGCAGTTTATCCTCCAAAGGGGAGCTGTTTTTT.

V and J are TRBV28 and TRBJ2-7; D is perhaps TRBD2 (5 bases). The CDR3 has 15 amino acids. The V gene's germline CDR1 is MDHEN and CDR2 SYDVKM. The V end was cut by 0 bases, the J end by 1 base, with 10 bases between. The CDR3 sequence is CASSLWGRGSYEQYF. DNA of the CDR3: TGTGCCAGCAGTTTATGGGGGAGAGGGTCCTACGAGCAGTACTTC.

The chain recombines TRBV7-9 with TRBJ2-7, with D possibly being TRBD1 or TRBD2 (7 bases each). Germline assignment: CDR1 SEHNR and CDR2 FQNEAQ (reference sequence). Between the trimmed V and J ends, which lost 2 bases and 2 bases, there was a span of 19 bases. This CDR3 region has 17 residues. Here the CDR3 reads CASSLPPTQGGAYEQYF. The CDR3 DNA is TGTGCCAGCAGCTTACCCCCAACTCAGGGGGGGGCCTACGAGCAGTACTTC.

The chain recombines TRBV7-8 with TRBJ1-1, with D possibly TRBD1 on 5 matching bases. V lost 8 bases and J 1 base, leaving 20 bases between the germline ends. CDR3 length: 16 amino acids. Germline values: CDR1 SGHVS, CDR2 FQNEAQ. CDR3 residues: CASETGGNPPNTEAFF. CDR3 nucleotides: TGTGCCAGCGAAACGGGGGGAAATCCCCCGAACACTGAAGCTTTCTTT.

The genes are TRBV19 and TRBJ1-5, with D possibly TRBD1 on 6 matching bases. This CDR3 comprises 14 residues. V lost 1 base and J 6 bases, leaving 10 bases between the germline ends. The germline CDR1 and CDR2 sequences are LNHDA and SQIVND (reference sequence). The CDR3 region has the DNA TGTGCCAGTAGTATAGCGGCAGGGGCTCAGCCCCAGCATTTT. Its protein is CASSIAAGAQPQHF.

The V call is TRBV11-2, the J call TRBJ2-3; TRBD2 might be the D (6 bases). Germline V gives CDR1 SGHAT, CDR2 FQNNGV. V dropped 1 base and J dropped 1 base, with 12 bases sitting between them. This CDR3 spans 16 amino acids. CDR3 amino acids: CASSLGRDPRTDTQYF. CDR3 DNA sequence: TGTGCCAGCAGCTTAGGGAGGGACCCCCGCACAGATACGCAGTATTTT.

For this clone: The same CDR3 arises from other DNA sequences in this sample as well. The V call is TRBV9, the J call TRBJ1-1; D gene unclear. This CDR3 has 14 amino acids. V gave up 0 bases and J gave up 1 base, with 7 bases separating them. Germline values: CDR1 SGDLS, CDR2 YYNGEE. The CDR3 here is CASSVGAGNTEAFF. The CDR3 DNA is TGTGCCAGCAGCGTAGGGGCAGGGAACACTGAAGCTTTCTTT. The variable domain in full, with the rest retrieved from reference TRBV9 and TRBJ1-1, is DSGVTQTPKHLITATGQRVTLRCSPRSGDLSVYWYQQSLDQGLQFLIQYYNGEERAKGNILERFSAQQFPDLHSELNLSSLELGDSALYFCASSVGAGNTEAFFGQGTRLTVV.

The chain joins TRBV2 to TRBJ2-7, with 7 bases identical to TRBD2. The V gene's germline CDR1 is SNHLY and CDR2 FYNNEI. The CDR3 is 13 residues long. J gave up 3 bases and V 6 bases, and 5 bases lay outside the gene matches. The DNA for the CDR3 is TGTGCCAGCAGGCCCCGCGGGAGCTACGAGCAGTACTTC. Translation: CASRPRGSYEQYF.

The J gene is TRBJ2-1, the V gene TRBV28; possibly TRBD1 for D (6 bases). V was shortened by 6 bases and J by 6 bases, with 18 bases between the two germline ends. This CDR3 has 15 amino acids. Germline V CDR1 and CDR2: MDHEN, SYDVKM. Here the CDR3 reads CASSLNTGPPNEQFF. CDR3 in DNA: TGTGCCAGCAGCCTTAATACAGGGCCCCCCAATGAGCAGTTCTTC.

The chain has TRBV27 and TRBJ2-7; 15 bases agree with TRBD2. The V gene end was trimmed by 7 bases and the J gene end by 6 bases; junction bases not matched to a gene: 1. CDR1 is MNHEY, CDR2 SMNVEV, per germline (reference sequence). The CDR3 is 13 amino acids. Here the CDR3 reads CASTGLAGGEQYF. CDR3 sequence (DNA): TGTGCCAGCACGGGACTAGCGGGAGGCGAGCAGTACTTC.

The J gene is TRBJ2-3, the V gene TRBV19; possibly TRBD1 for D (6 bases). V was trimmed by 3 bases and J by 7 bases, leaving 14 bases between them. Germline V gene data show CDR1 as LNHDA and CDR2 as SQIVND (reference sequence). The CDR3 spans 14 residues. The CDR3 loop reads CASSIDPGANTQYF. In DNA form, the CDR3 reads TGTGCCAGTAGTATTGATCCAGGGGCGAATACGCAGTATTTT.

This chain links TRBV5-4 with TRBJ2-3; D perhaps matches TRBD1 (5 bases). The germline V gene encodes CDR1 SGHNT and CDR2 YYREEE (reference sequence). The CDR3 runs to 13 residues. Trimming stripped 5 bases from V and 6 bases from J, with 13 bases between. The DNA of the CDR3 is TGTGCCAGCAGATCTCATAGGGGCGATACGCAGTATTTT. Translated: CASRSHRGDTQYF.

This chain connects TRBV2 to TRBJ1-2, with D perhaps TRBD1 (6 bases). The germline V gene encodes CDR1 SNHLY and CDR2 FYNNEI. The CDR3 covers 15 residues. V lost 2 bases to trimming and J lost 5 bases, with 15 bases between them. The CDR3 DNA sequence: TGTGCCAGCAGTGAACCTCGACAGGCTCGGTATGGCTACACCTTC. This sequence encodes CASSEPRQARYGYTF.

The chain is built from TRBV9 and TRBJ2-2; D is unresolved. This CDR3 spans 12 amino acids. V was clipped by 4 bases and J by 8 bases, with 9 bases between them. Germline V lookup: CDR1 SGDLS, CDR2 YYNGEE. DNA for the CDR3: TGTGCCAGCAGCCTGTCTTTGGGGGAGCTGTTTTTT. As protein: CASSLSLGELFF.

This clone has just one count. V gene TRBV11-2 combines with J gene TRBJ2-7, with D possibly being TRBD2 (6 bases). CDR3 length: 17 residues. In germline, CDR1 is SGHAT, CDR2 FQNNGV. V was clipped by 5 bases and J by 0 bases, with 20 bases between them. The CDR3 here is CASSPRLGTESSYEQYF. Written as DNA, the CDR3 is TGTGCCAGCAGCCCACGTCTGGGGACTGAAAGCTCCTACGAGCAGTACTTC.

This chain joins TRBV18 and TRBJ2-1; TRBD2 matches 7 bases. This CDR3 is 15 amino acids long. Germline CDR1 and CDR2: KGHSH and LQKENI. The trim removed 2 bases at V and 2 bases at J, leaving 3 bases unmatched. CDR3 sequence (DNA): TGTGCCAGCTCACCAGAGGCGGGGGCCTACAATGAGCAGTTCTTC. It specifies CASSPEAGAYNEQFF.

CDR3 in amino acids: CASSYFPGEKGGYTF. In DNA form, the CDR3 reads TGTGCCAGCAGTTACTTCCCGGGGGAGAAGGGTGGCTACACCTTC. The chain combines TRBV6-5 with TRBJ1-2; TRBD1 might be the D (5 bases). With 1 base removed from V and 7 bases from J, the gap between germline ends came to 16 bases. The CDR3 consists of 15 residues. Looked up from germline, CDR1 is MNHEY and CDR2 is SVGAGI.

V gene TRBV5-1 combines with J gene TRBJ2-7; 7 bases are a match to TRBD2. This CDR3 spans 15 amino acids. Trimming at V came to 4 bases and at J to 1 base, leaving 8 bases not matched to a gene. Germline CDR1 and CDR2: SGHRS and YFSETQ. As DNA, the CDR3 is TGCGCCAGCAGCCCTCTAGCGGACGCTTCCTACGAGCAGTACTTC. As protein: CASSPLADASYEQYF.

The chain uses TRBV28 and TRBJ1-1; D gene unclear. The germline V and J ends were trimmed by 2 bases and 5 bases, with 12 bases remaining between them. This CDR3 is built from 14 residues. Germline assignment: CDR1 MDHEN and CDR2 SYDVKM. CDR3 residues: CASSLEPRGTEAFF. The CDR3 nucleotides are TGTGCCAGCAGTTTAGAGCCGCGGGGAACTGAAGCTTTCTTT.

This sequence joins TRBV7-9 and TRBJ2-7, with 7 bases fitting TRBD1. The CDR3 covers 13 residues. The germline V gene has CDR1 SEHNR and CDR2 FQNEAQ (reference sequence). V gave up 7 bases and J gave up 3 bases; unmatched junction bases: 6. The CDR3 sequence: CASTRDRFYEQYF. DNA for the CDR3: TGTGCCAGCACCCGGGACAGATTCTACGAGCAGTACTTC.